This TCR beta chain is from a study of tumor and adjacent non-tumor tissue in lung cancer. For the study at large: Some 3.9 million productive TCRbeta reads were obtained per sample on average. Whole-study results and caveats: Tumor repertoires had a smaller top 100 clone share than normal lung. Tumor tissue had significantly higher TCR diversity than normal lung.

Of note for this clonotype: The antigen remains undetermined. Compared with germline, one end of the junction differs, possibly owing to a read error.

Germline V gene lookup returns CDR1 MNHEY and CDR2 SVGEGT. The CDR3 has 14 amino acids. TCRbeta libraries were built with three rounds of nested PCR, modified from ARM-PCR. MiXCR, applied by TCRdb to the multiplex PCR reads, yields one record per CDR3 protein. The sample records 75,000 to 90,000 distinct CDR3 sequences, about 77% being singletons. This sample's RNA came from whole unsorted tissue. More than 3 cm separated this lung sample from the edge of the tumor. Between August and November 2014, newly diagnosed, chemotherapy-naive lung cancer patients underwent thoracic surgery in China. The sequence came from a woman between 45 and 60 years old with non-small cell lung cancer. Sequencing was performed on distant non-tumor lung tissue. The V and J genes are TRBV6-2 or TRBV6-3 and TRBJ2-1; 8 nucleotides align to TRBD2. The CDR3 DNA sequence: TGTGCAAGCAGTTACGGGACTAGTTACAATGAGCGGTTCTTC. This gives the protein CASSYGTSYNERFF.